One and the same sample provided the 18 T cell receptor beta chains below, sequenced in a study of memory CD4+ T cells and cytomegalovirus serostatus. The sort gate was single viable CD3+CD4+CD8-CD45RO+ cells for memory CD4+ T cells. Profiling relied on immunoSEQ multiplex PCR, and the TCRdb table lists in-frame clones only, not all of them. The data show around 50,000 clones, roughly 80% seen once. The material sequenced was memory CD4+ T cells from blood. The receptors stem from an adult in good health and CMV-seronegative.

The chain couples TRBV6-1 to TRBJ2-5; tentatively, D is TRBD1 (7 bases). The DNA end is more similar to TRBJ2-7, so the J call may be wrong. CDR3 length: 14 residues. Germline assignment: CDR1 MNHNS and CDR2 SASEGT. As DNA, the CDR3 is TGTGCCAGCACCACAGGGGACCGGGGGTACGAGCAGTACTTC. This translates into CASTTGDRGYEQYF.

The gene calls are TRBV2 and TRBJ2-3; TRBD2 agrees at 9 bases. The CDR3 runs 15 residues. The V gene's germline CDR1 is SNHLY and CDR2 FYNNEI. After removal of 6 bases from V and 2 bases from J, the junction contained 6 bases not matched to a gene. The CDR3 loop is CASSWRGGNTDTQYF. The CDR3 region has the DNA TGTGCCAGCAGCTGGCGGGGGGGAAACACAGATACGCAGTATTTT. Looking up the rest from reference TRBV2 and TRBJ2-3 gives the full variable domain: EPEVTQTPSHQVTQMGQEVILRCVPISNHLYFYWYRQILGQKVEFLVSFYNNEISEKSEIFDDQFSVERPDGSNFTLKIRSTKLEDSAMYFCASSWRGGNTDTQYFGPGTRLTVL.

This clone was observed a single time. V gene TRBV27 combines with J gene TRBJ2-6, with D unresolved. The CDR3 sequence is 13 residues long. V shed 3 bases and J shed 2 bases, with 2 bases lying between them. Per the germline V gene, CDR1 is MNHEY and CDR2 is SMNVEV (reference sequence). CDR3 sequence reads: CASSFAGANVLTF. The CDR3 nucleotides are TGTGCCAGCAGTTTCGCTGGGGCCAACGTCCTGACTTTC.

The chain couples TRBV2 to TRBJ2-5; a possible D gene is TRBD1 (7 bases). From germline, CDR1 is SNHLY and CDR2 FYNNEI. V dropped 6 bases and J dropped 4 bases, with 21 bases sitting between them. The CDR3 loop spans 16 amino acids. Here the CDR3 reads CASRSSGGGGSETQYF. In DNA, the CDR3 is TGTGCCAGCAGATCCTCAGGGGGAGGAGGGTCAGAGACCCAGTACTTC.

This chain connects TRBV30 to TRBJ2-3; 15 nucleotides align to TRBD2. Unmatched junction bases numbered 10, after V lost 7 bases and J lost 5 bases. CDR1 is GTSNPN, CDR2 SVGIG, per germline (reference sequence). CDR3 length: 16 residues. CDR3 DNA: TGTGCCTTGACAAGAGGACTAGCGGGAGGGGAAGATACGCAGTATTTT. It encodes CALTRGLAGGEDTQYF.

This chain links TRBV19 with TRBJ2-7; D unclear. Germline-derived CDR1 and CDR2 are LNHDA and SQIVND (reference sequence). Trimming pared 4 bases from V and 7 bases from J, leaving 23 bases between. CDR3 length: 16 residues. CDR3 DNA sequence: TGTGCCAGTAGTAGAAAGGCCCTAGGTGGTGGTTTGGAGCAGTACTTC. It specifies CASSRKALGGGLEQYF.

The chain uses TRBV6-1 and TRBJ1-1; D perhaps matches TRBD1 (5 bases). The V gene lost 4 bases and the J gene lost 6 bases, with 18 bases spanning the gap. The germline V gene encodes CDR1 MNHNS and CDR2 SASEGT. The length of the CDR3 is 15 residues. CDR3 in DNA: TGTGCCAGCAGTGGTCCGGGACGGTCGCCCCCTGAAGCTTTCTTT. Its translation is CASSGPGRSPPEAFF.

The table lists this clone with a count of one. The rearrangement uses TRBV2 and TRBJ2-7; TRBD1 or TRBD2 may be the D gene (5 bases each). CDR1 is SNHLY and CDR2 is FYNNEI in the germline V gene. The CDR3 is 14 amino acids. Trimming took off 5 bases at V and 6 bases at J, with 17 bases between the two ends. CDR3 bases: TGTGCCAGCAGTACCGGGACCGCCATGCTCGAGCAGTACTTC. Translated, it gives CASSTGTAMLEQYF.

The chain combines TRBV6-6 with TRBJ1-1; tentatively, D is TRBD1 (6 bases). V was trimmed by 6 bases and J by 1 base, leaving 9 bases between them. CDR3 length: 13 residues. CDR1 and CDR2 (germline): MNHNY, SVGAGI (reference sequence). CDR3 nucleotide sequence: TGTGCCAGCAGGGGACAAACGAACACTGAAGCTTTCTTT. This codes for CASRGQTNTEAFF.

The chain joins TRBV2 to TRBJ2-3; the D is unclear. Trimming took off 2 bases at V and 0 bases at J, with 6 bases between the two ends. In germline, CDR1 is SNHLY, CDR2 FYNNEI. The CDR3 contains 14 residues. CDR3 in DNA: TGTGCCAGCAGTGAAACGACAAGCACAGATACGCAGTATTTT. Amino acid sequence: CASSETTSTDTQYF.

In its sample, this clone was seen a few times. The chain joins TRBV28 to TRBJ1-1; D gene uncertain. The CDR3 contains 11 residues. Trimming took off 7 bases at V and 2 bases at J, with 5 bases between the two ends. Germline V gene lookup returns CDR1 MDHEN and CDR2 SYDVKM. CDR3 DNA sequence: TGTGCCAGCAAAGGTAACACTGAAGCTTTCTTT. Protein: CASKGNTEAFF.

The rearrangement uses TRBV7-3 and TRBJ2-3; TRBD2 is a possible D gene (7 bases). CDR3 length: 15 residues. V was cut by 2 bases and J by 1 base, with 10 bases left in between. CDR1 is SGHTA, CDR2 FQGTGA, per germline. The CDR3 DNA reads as TGTGCCAGCAGCTTAGGGGGGGCGCGCACAGATACGCAGTATTTT. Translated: CASSLGGARTDTQYF.

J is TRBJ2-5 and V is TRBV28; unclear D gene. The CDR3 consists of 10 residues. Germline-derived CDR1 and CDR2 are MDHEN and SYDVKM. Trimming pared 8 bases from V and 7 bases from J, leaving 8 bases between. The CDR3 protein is CASGYGTQYF. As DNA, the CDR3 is TGTGCCAGCGGGTACGGGACCCAGTACTTC.

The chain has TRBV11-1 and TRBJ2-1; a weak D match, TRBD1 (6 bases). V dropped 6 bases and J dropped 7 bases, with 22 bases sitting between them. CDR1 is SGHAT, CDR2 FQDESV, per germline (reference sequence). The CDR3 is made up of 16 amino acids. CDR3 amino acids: CASRAPGDRKSNEQFF. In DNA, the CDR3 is TGTGCCAGCAGAGCCCCAGGGGACCGAAAGTCGAATGAGCAGTTCTTC.

CDR3 protein: CASSRTSGRVSYNEQFF. The CDR3 coding sequence is TGTGCCAGCAGTAGGACTAGCGGGAGGGTCTCCTACAATGAGCAGTTCTTC. The chain carries TRBV27 and TRBJ2-1; 15 nucleotides agree with TRBD2. With V trimmed by 5 bases and J by 0 bases, 2 bases remained unmatched. This CDR3 is 17 amino acids long. From germline, CDR1 is MNHEY and CDR2 SMNVEV (reference sequence).

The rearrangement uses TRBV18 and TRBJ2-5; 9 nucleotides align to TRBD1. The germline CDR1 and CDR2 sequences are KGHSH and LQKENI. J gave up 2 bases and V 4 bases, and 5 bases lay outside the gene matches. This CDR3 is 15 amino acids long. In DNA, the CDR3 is TGTGCCAGCTCACAGGGACAGGGAAGGCAAGAGACCCAGTACTTC. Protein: CASSQGQGRQETQYF.

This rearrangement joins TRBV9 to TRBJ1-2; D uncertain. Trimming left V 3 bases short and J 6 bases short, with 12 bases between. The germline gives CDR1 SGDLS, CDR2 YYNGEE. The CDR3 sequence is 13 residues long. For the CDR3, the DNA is TGTGCCAGCAGCGCCCCTTCTTCCGATGGCTACACCTTC. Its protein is CASSAPSSDGYTF.

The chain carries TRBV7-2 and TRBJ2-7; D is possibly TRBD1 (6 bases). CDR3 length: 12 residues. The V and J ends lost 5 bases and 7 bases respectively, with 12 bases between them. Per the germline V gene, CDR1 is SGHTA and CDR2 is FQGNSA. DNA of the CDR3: TGTGCCAGCAGCGGGACATGGGGAGAGCAGTACTTC. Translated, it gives CASSGTWGEQYF.